This T cell receptor (beta chain) originates from a study of blood T cell repertoires in COVID-19 (dated by TCRdb to about 2020). Notes on the research overall: The collaborator samples originated in the United States, Italy and Spain and spanned the acute and convalescent phases of COVID-19. The prospective study material was composed of cDNA or gDNA derived from T cells, B-cell-depleted T cells, or PBMCs. The dataset comprised deeply sampled blood TCRbeta repertoires from subjects exposed to, actively infected with, or recovered from COVID-19. A freely available public database, intended as a resource for researchers studying the immune response to SARS-CoV-2, is where the repertoires were released. The samples were drawn from the first 160 participants of the ongoing ImmuneRACE study and from 1,254 subjects provided by 6 global collaborators. A de-identified subject ID, COVID-19 status, age in years and sex were almost always included in the sample metadata. Where available, HLA class I and class II types were obtained from metadata supplied by the sample provider rather than from assay-based typing. On the study overall, not on this receptor specifically: Clinical and demographic metadata were provided uncurated, with the amount varying by source and participant.

Comments on this clone: It lacks a known antigen. Base qualities are not recorded, but no much larger clone differs from it by a single base.

TCRbeta CDR3 regions were amplified from genomic DNA by means of the immunoSEQ Assay, a bias-controlled multiplex PCR. As for how the authors treated the data: The number of nucleated cells in each sample was estimated from the amplification of reference gene primers within the assay. Sequence reads were collapsed and filtered to measure the absolute abundance of every unique TCRbeta CDR3 rearrangement. Productive Simpson clonality was computed per sample as the square root of Simpson's diversity index over productive rearrangements. Entries here come from immuneACCESS through TCRdb and include only in-frame sequences with V and J called. Some clones fail to appear in such tables; in the studies checked, an unresolved V gene covers under half of the shortfall, and the cause of the remainder is unknown. The V and J calls and the clone size are those of that table, but D and trimming were determined from the DNA. This sample holds over 100,000 clones; approximately 86% were observed only once. Roughly 4% of the sample is taken by the ten largest.

The germline V end is reduced by 3 bases and the J end by 2 bases; junction bases left unmatched: 7. The CDR1 and CDR2 encoded by the germline V gene are MGHRA and YSYEKL. Measured from the cysteine to the phenylalanine, the CDR3 is 15 residues long. Solely the CDR3 DNA is kept, with 45 bases framed from the first base. Whole blood was collected in K2EDTA tubes by collaborating institutions according to the institutions' own protocols. Collaborator samples were shipped for TCRbeta analysis as frozen whole blood, isolated PBMCs, or DNA extracted from either sample type. The rearranged chain carries TRBV4-1 and TRBJ2-7, and 7 bases in between align with TRBD2. Material: peripheral blood. The TCR comes from a man aged 35 to 55 with acute or convalescent COVID-19. At the DNA level, the sequence is TGCGCCAGCAGCCAGCCGGCGGCGGGAGCCTACGAGCAGTACTTC. Its protein product is CASSQPAAGAYEQYF.